The source of this T cell receptor (beta chain) is a study of blood T cells in healthy people across ages. Germline V gene data show CDR1 as SGHTA and CDR2 as FQGNSA. CDR3 length: 14 residues. V trimming: 5 bases; J trimming: 8 bases; junction bases outside the gene matches: 9. The sample holds a few counts of this clonotype. Combining a sample-barcoded 5' primer with a J-beta primer mix, a second PCR ran for about 7 to 11 cycles. Every cDNA was tagged by a template-switch adaptor with 12 random nucleotides. One entry per CDR3 protein, called by TCRdb with MiXCR from the 5' RACE reads. Among 1.5 million to 2 million distinct CDR3 sequences listed, about 50% were seen once.

This TCR was sampled from a woman aged 40-49 years in good health. The sequencing input was blood. The chain recombines TRBV7-2 with TRBJ1-2; 9 bases are a match to TRBD1. The CDR3 bases are TGTGCCAGCAGCGTAGAGCGACAGGGGGAAGGCTACACCTTC. The encoded protein is CASSVERQGEGYTF.